A selection of T cell receptor beta chains follows, all from one sample in a study of immune evolution from preneoplasia to lung adenocarcinoma. Data came from immunoSEQ multiplex PCR; TCRdb stores just in-frame clones and leaves some out. The sample yields some 6,200 clones, approximately 80% seen once. Sequences were obtained from FFPE lung adenocarcinoma in situ tissue. The receptors were sampled from a donor of 70 years or more with lung adenocarcinoma. The CDR3 runs from the conserved cysteine through the conserved F or W. A D gene is named only where the DNA matches it firmly. A clone size is listed for some rows: how often the clone was seen (once, few, many), or a class if it is expanded.

cdr3_nt	cdr3_aa	clone_size	j_call	d_call	v_call
TGTGCCAGCTCCCCCCAGACTAGCGGGAGGAAAAACGAGCAGTACTTC	CASSPQTSGRKNEQYF	NA	TRBJ2-7	TRBD2	TRBV18
TGTGCCAGCAGCCCCCTCGGGGGCCCCTCCTACGAGCAGTACTTC	CASSPLGGPSYEQYF	NA	TRBJ2-7	NA	TRBV5-4
TGTGCCAGCAGTCCCCACAGGGAAGATACGCAGTATTTT	CASSPHREDTQYF	NA	TRBJ2-3	NA	TRBV6-1
TGTGCCAGTAGTATGGGGACAGGGACCTACAATGAGCAGTTCTTC	CASSMGTGTYNEQFF	NA	TRBJ2-1	TRBD1	TRBV19
TGTGCCAGCATCTTAGTGGGGCAGGAAATCTATGGCTACACCTTC	CASILVGQEIYGYTF	NA	TRBJ1-2	NA	TRBV6-1
TGTGCCAGCAGCGTAGCGGGATACACTGAAGCTTTCTTT	CASSVAGYTEAFF	NA	TRBJ1-1	NA	TRBV9
TGTGCCAGCAGCATTGCCCTAAATCCTCCGGTGAATGAGCAGTTCTTC	CASSIALNPPVNEQFF	few	TRBJ2-1	NA	TRBV7-2
TGTGCCAGCAGCGTAGGGGCTGGGACAGTGTACGAGCAGTACTTC	CASSVGAGTVYEQYF	NA	TRBJ2-7	TRBD1	TRBV9
TGTGCCAGCACGGAGAGAGAGACCCAGTACTTC	CASTERETQYF	NA	TRBJ2-5	NA	TRBV2
TGTGCCAGCAGCTTTCTACCCCTAGCTGAAGCTTTCTTT	CASSFLPLAEAFF	NA	TRBJ1-1	NA	TRBV5-8
TGTGCCAGCAGCTTAACAAAACAGGACCGTGGCTACACCTTC	CASSLTKQDRGYTF	NA	TRBJ1-2	NA	TRBV7-3
TGTGCCAGCAGCGCGCGGGAGATCCACAATGAGCAGTTCTTC	CASSAREIHNEQFF	NA	TRBJ2-1	TRBD2	TRBV5-4
TGTGCCAGCAGCTTAAATACGCAGTATTTT	CASSLNTQYF	NA	TRBJ2-3	NA	TRBV7-9
TGTGCCAGCAGCTTGGCAGGGCACGACTATGGCTACACCTTC	CASSLAGHDYGYTF	NA	TRBJ1-2	NA	TRBV5-4
TGTGCCAGCAACACCCCCCCGGGAGAGACCCAGTACTTC	CASNTPPGETQYF	NA	TRBJ2-5	NA	TRBV6-6
TGTGCCAGCAGCAGAACAGGGGATACCTACAATGAGCAGTTCTTC	CASSRTGDTYNEQFF	NA	TRBJ2-1	TRBD1	TRBV7-9
TGTGCCAGCAGCCGATCCACTAACTATGGCTACACCTTC	CASSRSTNYGYTF	few	TRBJ1-2	NA	TRBV9
TGCGCCAGCAGCTTGGGGGGGGAAGCTTTCTTT	CASSLGGEAFF	NA	TRBJ1-1	NA	TRBV5-1
TGTGCCAGCAGCTTACTAGCGGGAGTAGGCAATGAGCAGTTCTTC	CASSLLAGVGNEQFF	NA	TRBJ2-1	TRBD2	TRBV7-6
TGCAGCGTTGTCCTAGGGTCGGAAGCTTTCTTT	CSVVLGSEAFF	once	TRBJ1-1	NA	TRBV29-1
TGTGCCAGCAGTGAAGGGAGCGGGAGGGCCGAGGAGACCCAGTACTTC	CASSEGSGRAEETQYF	NA	TRBJ2-5	TRBD2	TRBV6-1
TGTGCCAGCAGTGCGATCAGGGGTGGCTACAATGAGCAGTTCTTC	CASSAIRGGYNEQFF	NA	TRBJ2-1	NA	TRBV2
TGTGCCAGCAGTGGCGGGAGGACAGATACGCAGTATTTT	CASSGGRTDTQYF	few	TRBJ2-3	TRBD2	TRBV6-1
TGTGCCAGCAGGACTAGCGGGAGACCCGAGCAGTACTTC	CASRTSGRPEQYF	NA	TRBJ2-7	TRBD2	TRBV6-5
TGTGCCTGCTACACCGGGAGGGCTGGAAACACCATATATTTT	CACYTGRAGNTIYF	NA	TRBJ1-3	NA	TRBV30
TGTGCCTGGAGTCCCGGGACTAGCGGGAGAAATGAGCAGTTCTTC	CAWSPGTSGRNEQFF	NA	TRBJ2-1	TRBD2	TRBV30
TGTGCCAGCTCACCACCGACACTTCGGAACACTGAAGCTTTCTTT	CASSPPTLRNTEAFF	NA	TRBJ1-1	NA	TRBV18
TGTGCCAGCAGCTCACGGCCGAACACTGAAGCTTTCTTT	CASSSRPNTEAFF	NA	TRBJ1-1	NA	TRBV5-6
TGCGCCAGCAGCCAATTGGGGCAGCGACTAACCTACGAGCAGTACTTC	CASSQLGQRLTYEQYF	NA	TRBJ2-7	NA	TRBV4-1
TGTGCCAGTAGTATTCCTTCTGACCCTCGGGACGGCTACACCTTC	CASSIPSDPRDGYTF	NA	TRBJ1-2	NA	TRBV19
TGTGCCAGCAGTTACTTTGTAGGGATGAACACTGAAGCTTTCTTT	CASSYFVGMNTEAFF	NA	TRBJ1-1	NA	TRBV6-5
TGTGCCAGCAGTTATGCCGGGCTGGTGGTAACTGAAGCTTTCTTT	CASSYAGLVVTEAFF	NA	TRBJ1-1	NA	TRBV6-6
TGTGCCAGTAGTCCACTCTCGGACAGGGGGCTTGAAAAACTGTTTTTT	CASSPLSDRGLEKLFF	NA	TRBJ1-4	TRBD1	TRBV19
TGTGCCAGCAGCTCATTAAAAGAGACCCAGTACTTC	CASSSLKETQYF	NA	TRBJ2-5	NA	TRBV7-9
TGTGCCAGCAGCAGGGACAGGATTTCCTACGAGCAGTACTTC	CASSRDRISYEQYF	NA	TRBJ2-7	TRBD1	TRBV14
TGTGCCAGCAGTTACTCGAGTGGCAGCTCCTACGAGCAGTACTTC	CASSYSSGSSYEQYF	NA	TRBJ2-7	NA	TRBV6-5
TGTGCCAGCAGCCGTTGGGGGAGTTACGAGCAGTACTTC	CASSRWGSYEQYF	NA	TRBJ2-7	NA	TRBV2
TGTGCCAGCAGTTACCCTGCGAGGGAGGGCTATGGCTACACCTTC	CASSYPAREGYGYTF	NA	TRBJ1-2	NA	TRBV6-6
TGTGCCAGCAGCTTTGGAGAACAGGGTCGAGCTTTCTTT	CASSFGEQGRAFF	NA	TRBJ1-1	NA	TRBV7-9
TGTGCCACCAGCTGGGCCCCCACAGATACGCAGTATTTT	CATSWAPTDTQYF	NA	TRBJ2-3	NA	TRBV15
TGTGCCAGCGGGAGGGGCACAGATACGCAGTATTTT	CASGRGTDTQYF	NA	TRBJ2-3	TRBD2	TRBV27
TGTGCCAGCAGTGAATTTCCGTCACCCAATGAGCAGTTCTTC	CASSEFPSPNEQFF	few	TRBJ2-1	NA	TRBV2